The text below deals with one T cell receptor (beta chain). The antigen is not known. This specimen belongs to a study of T cells in Graves' hyperthyroidism and ophthalmopathy. With 0 bases removed from V and 4 bases from J, the gap between germline ends came to 18 bases. The germline V gene encodes CDR1 LNHNV and CDR2 YYDKDF (reference sequence). The CDR3 extends over 17 amino acids. What was amplified from RNA transcripts were TCR beta CDR3 regions. The primer set for the first-round RT-PCR of the TCR CDR3 was HTBI. TCRdb recomputed calls from the multiplex PCR reads with MiXCR, one row per CDR3 protein. The sample comprises 550,000 to 600,000 distinct CDR3 sequences, under 60% of which are singletons, and around 20% rests with the top ten. General study findings and limits: From stable hyperthyroidism, ophthalmopathy was set apart by a 13 V-J model.

This sequence joins TRBV15 and TRBJ2-5; TRBD1 is a possible D gene (5 bases). Specimen: peripheral blood or thyroid tissue (not recorded which). The receptor was isolated from an adult woman with Graves' disease, either hyperthyroidism or ophthalmopathy (not recorded which). CDR3: CATSRDQGFGRVETQYF. The DNA for the CDR3 is TGTGCCACCAGCAGAGATCAGGGTTTTGGAAGAGTAGAGACCCAGTACTTC.